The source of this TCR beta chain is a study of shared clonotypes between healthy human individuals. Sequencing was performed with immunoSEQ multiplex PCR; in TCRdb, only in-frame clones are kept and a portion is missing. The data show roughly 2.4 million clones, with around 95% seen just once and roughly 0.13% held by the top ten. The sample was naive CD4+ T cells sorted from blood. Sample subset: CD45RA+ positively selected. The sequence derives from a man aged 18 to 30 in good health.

CDR3 sequence reads: CASSPGTGRYQETQYF. The CDR3 region has the DNA TGTGCCAGCAGCCCCGGGACAGGGAGATACCAAGAGACCCAGTACTTC. The gene calls are TRBV5-6 and TRBJ2-5; 9 bases match TRBD1. The CDR3 is 16 residues long. Germline V gene sequence: CDR1 SGHDT, CDR2 YYEEEE. J gave up 0 bases and V 4 bases, and 7 bases lay outside the gene matches.